This T cell receptor beta chain was identified in a study of blood T cell repertoires in COVID-19. Study-level information: The United States, Italy and Spain supplied acute and convalescent COVID-19 samples. From T cells, B-cell-depleted T cells, or PBMCs came the material, which was cDNA or gDNA.

TCRdb keeps only in-frame clones here, not all; method: immunoSEQ multiplex PCR. The sample has approximately 96,000 clones, 81% seen once. CDR3 size: 14 residues. CDR1 SGHTA and CDR2 FQGNSA come from the germline V gene. The V segment lost 5 bases and the J segment 5 bases; nucleotides outside the gene matches: 4. Sequencing was done on a sample of peripheral blood. The receptor's source is a woman aged 80 or over with acute or convalescent COVID-19. The rearrangement links TRBV7-2 to TRBJ2-2, with 8 bases lining up with TRBD1. The CDR3: CASSGQGWTGELFF. DNA for the CDR3: TGTGCCAGCAGCGGACAGGGTTGGACCGGGGAGCTGTTTTTT. Drawing the rest from reference TRBV7-2 and TRBJ2-2, the complete variable domain is GAGVSQSPSNKVTEKGKDVELRCDPISGHTALYWYRQSLGQGLEFLIYFQGNSAPDKSGLPSDRFSAERTGGSVSTLTIQRTQQEDSAVYLCASSGQGWTGELFFGEGSRLTVL.